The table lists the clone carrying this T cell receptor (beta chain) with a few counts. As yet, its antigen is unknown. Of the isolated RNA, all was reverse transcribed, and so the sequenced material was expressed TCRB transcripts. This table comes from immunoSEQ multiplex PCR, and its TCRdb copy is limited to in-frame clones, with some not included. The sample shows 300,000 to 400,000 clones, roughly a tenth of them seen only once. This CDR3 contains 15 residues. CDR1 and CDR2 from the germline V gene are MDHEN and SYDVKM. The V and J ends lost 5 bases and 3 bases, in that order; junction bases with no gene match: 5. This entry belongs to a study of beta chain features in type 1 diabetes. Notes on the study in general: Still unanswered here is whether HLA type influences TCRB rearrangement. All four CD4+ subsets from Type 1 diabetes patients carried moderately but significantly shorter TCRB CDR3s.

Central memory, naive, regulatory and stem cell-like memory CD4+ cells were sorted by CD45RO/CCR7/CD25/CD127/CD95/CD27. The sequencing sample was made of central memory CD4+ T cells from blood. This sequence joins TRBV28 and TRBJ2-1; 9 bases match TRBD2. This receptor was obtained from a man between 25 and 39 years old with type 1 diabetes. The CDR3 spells CASSQLAGDYNEQFF. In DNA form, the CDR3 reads TGTGCCAGCAGTCAATTAGCGGGAGACTACAATGAGCAGTTCTTC. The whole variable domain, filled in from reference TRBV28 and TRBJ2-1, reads DVKVTQSSRYLVKRTGEKVFLECVQDMDHENMFWYRQDPGLGLRLIYFSYDVKMKEKGDIPEGYSVSREKKERFSLILESASTNQTSMYLCASSQLAGDYNEQFFGPGTRLTVL.